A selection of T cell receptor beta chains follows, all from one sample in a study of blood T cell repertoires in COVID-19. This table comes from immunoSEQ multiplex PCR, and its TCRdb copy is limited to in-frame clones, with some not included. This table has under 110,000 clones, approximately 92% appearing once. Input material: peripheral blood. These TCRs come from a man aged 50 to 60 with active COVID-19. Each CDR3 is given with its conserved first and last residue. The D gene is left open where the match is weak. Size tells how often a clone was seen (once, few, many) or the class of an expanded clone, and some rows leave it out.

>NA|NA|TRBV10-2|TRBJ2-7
TGCGCCAGCAGTGAGTGGGGGAGGTCCTACGAGCAGTACTTC
CASSEWGRSYEQYF
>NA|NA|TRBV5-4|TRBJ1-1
TGTGCCAGCAGCTTGGCCCTGGGAGAGAGAGCTTTCTTT
CASSLALGERAFF
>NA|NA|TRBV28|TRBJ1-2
TGTGCCAGCAGTGGGCCCCTAAGCAGGGAAGACTATGGCTACACCTTC
CASSGPLSREDYGYTF
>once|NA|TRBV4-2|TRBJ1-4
TGTGCCAGCAGCCAAGGGGCAGCAGAAGATGAAAAACTGTTTTTT
CASSQGAAEDEKLFF
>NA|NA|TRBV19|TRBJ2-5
TGTGCCAGTAGCGATGGAGGGGGCCCCAGGGAGACCCAGTACTTC
CASSDGGGPRETQYF
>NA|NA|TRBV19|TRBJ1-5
TGTGCCAGCTCGGACACCTCCAATCAGCCCCAGCATTTT
CASSDTSNQPQHF
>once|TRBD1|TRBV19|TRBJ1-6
TGTGCCAGTAGTCCCGATAATTCAGGGGGTGTTTTCCTCCACTTT
CASSPDNSGGVFLHF
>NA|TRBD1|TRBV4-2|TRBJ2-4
TGTGCCAGCAGCCAAGATCCGACAGGGGGCTATGCCAAAAACATTCAGTACTTC
CASSQDPTGGYAKNIQYF
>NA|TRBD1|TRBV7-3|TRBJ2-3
TGTGCCAGCGGCGACAGGGCGTCAGATACGCAGTATTTT
CASGDRASDTQYF
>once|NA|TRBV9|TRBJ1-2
TGTGCCAGCAGCAGTATCACAGGGAACTATGGCTACACCTTC
CASSSITGNYGYTF
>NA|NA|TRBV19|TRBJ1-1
TGTGCCAGTAGTTCGACGGGGGACACTGAAGCTTTCTTT
CASSSTGDTEAFF
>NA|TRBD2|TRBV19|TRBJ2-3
TGTGCCAGTAGTCCTTCTAGCGGGTCGTTGTCAGATACGCAGTATTTT
CASSPSSGSLSDTQYF
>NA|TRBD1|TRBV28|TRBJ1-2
TGTGCCAGTGGGGGACAGCTCCTAAACTATGGCTACACCTTC
CASGGQLLNYGYTF
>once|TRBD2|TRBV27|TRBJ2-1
TGTGCCAGCAGTTTATTAGCGGGCAGGGCCTCCTACAATGAGCAGTTCTTC
CASSLLAGRASYNEQFF
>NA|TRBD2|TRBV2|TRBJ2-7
TGTGCCAGCCTAGGACCTGGCAGGGGGCCACTAGCGGGAGGGTTTTCCTACGAGCAGTACTTC
CASLGPGRGPLAGGFSYEQYF
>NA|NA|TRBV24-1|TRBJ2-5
TGTGCCACCAGTGATCCGCCAGGACAGGGAGGGAGAAAGACCCAGTACTTC
CATSDPPGQGGRKTQYF
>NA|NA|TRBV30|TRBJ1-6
TGTGCCTGGACGGGGGGCCCGCTGGGGTCACCCCTCCACTTT
CAWTGGPLGSPLHF
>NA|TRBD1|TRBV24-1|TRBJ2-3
TGTGCCACCAGTGACCGGACAGGGATAGTCACAGATACGCAGTATTTT
CATSDRTGIVTDTQYF
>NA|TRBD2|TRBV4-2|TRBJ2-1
TGTGCCAGCAGCCAAGGGGGAACTAGCGCCAATGAGCAGTTCTTC
CASSQGGTSANEQFF
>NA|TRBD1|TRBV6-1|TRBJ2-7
TGTGCCAGCAGTGAATGGGGGACAGGGAGTTTGCACAGCTCCTACGAGCAGTACTTC
CASSEWGTGSLHSSYEQYF
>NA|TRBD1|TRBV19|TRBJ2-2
TGTGCCAGTAGATCGGGACAGTACACCGGGGAGCTGTTTTTT
CASRSGQYTGELFF
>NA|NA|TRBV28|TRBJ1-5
TGTGCCAGCAGTGGGGGGGGGAGACAGCCCCAGCATTTT
CASSGGGRQPQHF
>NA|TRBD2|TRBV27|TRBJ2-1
TGTGCCAGCACCCCCTGGCGGGAGAGTAATGAGCAGTTCTTC
CASTPWRESNEQFF
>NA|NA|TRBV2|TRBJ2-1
TGTGCCACATACCGGGACTCACTTTACAATGAGCAGTTCTTC
CATYRDSLYNEQFF
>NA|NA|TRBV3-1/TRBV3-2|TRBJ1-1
TGTGCCAGCAGCCTGACAATGAACACTGAAGCTTTCTTT
CASSLTMNTEAFF
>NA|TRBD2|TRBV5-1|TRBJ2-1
TGCGCCAGCAGCCCGGGGGGGCTGGCATCCTACAATGAGCAGTTCTTC
CASSPGGLASYNEQFF